This entry is about one T cell receptor beta chain. The data originate from a study of CD8 T cells in Susac syndrome. The authors reverse transcribed roughly 0.5 to 1 ug RNA with random hexamers. An immunoSEQ multiplex PCR amplified TCR beta CDR3 over 54 Vbeta and 13 Jbeta. Via MiXCR, TCRdb re-called the immunoSEQ multiplex PCR reads, giving one row per CDR3 protein. In the table there are 250,000 to 300,000 distinct CDR3 sequences, roughly 81% of which are singletons. The CDR3 extends over 15 amino acids. The germline V gene encodes CDR1 LNHDA and CDR2 SQIVND (reference sequence). V dropped 1 base and J dropped 7 bases, with 14 bases sitting between them. TCR beta from blood CD8+ and CD4+ T cells was sequenced. The authors negatively isolated CD8+ and CD4+ T cells and FACS-enriched TEMRA cells.

Sequencing was carried out using CD8+ T cells from PBMCs. The chain uses TRBV19 and TRBJ2-1, with D unresolved. The receptor was isolated from a human donor with multiple sclerosis. CDR3 nucleotide sequence: TGTGCCAGTAGTATAGTGTACGAAGGTATGAATGAGCAGTTCTTC. It translates to CASSIVYEGMNEQFF.